Described below is a single T cell receptor beta chain sequence and its context. The source of the sample is a study of T-cell reconstitution after alpha-beta-depleted transplantation in children. Per germline, CDR1 DFQATT and CDR2 SNEGSKA (reference sequence). This CDR3 is 15 amino acids long. J gave up 1 base and V 8 bases, and 11 bases lay outside the gene matches. Unique molecular identifiers were incorporated into the prepared TCRbeta library. TCRdb fed the PCR reads into MiXCR, producing one record per CDR3 protein. The sample has roughly 24,000 distinct CDR3 sequences, about a tenth seen once; the top ten hold roughly 25%.

This rearrangement joins TRBV20-1 to TRBJ2-4; 7 positions match TRBD2. The source is a human donor who donated a stem cell graft to a child with chronic granulomatous disease. This specimen consisted of PBMCs from the stem cell graft donor, obtained from the stem cell graft. The CDR3 sequence is CSCSGQATAKNIQYF. The CDR3 DNA reads TGCAGTTGTAGCGGGCAGGCGACGGCCAAAAACATTCAGTACTTC.